A selection of T cell receptor beta chains follows, all from one sample in a study of T cell repertoires in cytomegalovirus infection. Via MiXCR, TCRdb re-called the reads, giving one row per CDR3 protein. This table holds about 890,000 distinct CDR3 sequences, 30% to 40% found once. The antigens for these receptors are not known. Sequencing used cultured CD8+ T cells from PBMCs, obtained from culture after CMV antigen stimulation. All receptors come from a human donor in good health (CMV status not recorded). Some clones in this sample may be carry-over from other donors' samples. The CDR3 runs from the conserved cysteine through the conserved F or W. D genes are given only for firm matches. Some rows have no size entry. The others give once, few or many, or a class for an expanded clone.

size	V	J	D	CDR3	DNA
NA	TRBV4-1	TRBJ2-1	NA	CASSQDRPNEQFF	TGCGCCAGCAGCCAAGATAGGCCGAATGAGCAGTTCTTC
many	TRBV7-8	TRBJ1-2	TRBD1	CASSSSGQGGAALGDGYTF	TGTGCCAGCAGCTCCAGCGGACAGGGAGGGGCCGCGTTGGGGGATGGCTACACCTTC
NA	TRBV6-5	TRBJ2-2	NA	CASRGAGGTGELFF	TGTGCCAGCCGCGGGGCAGGGGGAACCGGGGAGCTGTTTTTT
NA	TRBV28	TRBJ1-5	NA	CASSHTGKLNQPQHF	TGTGCCAGCAGTCATACAGGGAAGTTGAATCAGCCCCAGCATTTT
few	TRBV5-6	TRBJ1-2	TRBD1	CASSLPGQDYYGYTF	TGTGCCAGCAGCCTACCGGGACAGGATTACTATGGCTACACCTTC
many	TRBV9	TRBJ2-2	TRBD1	CASSGGQHTGELFF	TGTGCCAGCAGCGGGGGACAGCACACCGGGGAGCTGTTTTTT
few	TRBV7-8	TRBJ1-5	NA	CASSLSTSNQPQHF	TGTGCCAGCAGCTTGTCGACTAGCAATCAGCCCCAGCATTTT
few	TRBV7-6	TRBJ2-1	NA	CASSLVPNWGDSRGNEQFF	TGTGCTAGCAGCTTAGTCCCCAATTGGGGGGACAGTAGAGGCAATGAGCAGTTCTTC
few	TRBV19	TRBJ2-7	TRBD2	CASSYERGGLYEQYF	TGTGCCAGTAGCTACGAGCGGGGGGGCCTCTACGAGCAGTACTTC
few	TRBV5-4	TRBJ2-1	NA	CASSLGTWNSYNEQFF	TGTGCCAGCAGCTTAGGGACCTGGAACTCCTACAATGAGCAGTTCTTC
few	TRBV27	TRBJ1-6	NA	CASSLIQYNSPLHF	TGTGCCAGCAGTTTAATTCAGTATAATTCACCCCTCCACTTT
NA	TRBV5-1	TRBJ1-5	TRBD1	CASSETGKSNQPQHF	TGCGCCAGCAGCGAGACAGGGAAAAGCAATCAGCCCCAGCATTTT
NA	TRBV29-1	TRBJ2-7	TRBD1	CSVGDSLSYEQYF	TGCAGCGTGGGGGACAGTCTCTCCTACGAGCAGTACTTC
NA	TRBV6-5	TRBJ1-2	NA	CASSYSMGIYGYTF	TGTGCCAGCAGTTACTCGATGGGGATTTATGGCTACACCTTC
few	TRBV7-3	TRBJ2-3	TRBD2	CASSLLLTSGVPGTDTQYF	TGTGCCAGCAGCTTATTATTGACTAGCGGGGTTCCCGGCACAGATACGCAGTATTTT
NA	TRBV6-2/TRBV6-3	TRBJ1-2	NA	CASSYRGDYTF	TGTGCCAGCAGTTACAGGGGAGACTACACCTTC
NA	TRBV20-1	TRBJ2-5	NA	CSARDSGQETQYF	TGCAGTGCTAGAGATTCCGGGCAAGAGACCCAGTACTTC
NA	TRBV10-3	TRBJ2-7	NA	CATIGEAYEQYF	TGTGCCACCATTGGGGAGGCCTACGAGCAGTACTTC
NA	TRBV3-1	TRBJ1-2	NA	CASSHGLTLALHYGYTF	TGTGCCAGCAGCCATGGACTGACTTTGGCTCTCCACTATGGCTACACCTTC
NA	TRBV6-5	TRBJ2-1	NA	CASSYSGLAPEQFF	TGTGCCAGCAGTTACTCGGGGTTAGCACCCGAGCAGTTCTTC
NA	TRBV7-4	TRBJ2-3	NA	CASSLERGEGTDTQYF	TGTGCCAGCAGCTTAGAGAGGGGAGAGGGCACAGATACGCAGTATTTT
few	TRBV6-2/TRBV6-3	TRBJ2-5	NA	CASSYVTASETQYF	TGTGCCAGCAGTTATGTCACGGCCTCAGAGACCCAGTACTTC
NA	TRBV4-2	TRBJ1-1	NA	CASSQPTETAGGTEAFF	TGTGCCAGCAGCCAACCGACGGAGACCGCCGGGGGGACTGAAGCTTTCTTT
once	TRBV19	TRBJ1-1	NA	CASSHLGMGGTEAFF	TGTGCCAGTAGCCATCTGGGCATGGGGGGTACTGAAGCTTTCTTT
many	TRBV7-9	TRBJ2-5	TRBD2	CASSLAGRTSGVLETQYF	TGTGCCAGCAGCTTAGCCGGCCGTACTAGCGGGGTTCTGGAGACCCAGTACTTC
few	TRBV15	TRBJ2-3	TRBD1	CATSRGTGGVADTQYF	TGTGCCACCAGCAGAGGGACAGGGGGGGTTGCAGATACGCAGTATTTT
NA	TRBV27	TRBJ1-5	NA	CASSHGTENNQPQHF	TGTGCCAGCAGTCATGGGACGGAGAACAATCAGCCCCAGCATTTT
NA	TRBV7-9	TRBJ2-6	NA	CTSSPEGEGANVLTF	TGTACCAGCAGCCCGGAGGGCGAGGGGGCCAACGTCCTGACTTTC
NA	TRBV11-3	TRBJ2-2	NA	CASSQLGNTGELFF	TGTGCCAGCAGCCAACTTGGGAACACCGGGGAGCTGTTTTTT
NA	TRBV7-9	TRBJ1-1	NA	CASTFRGVPEAFF	TGTGCCAGCACCTTTCGAGGGGTCCCTGAAGCTTTCTTT
NA	TRBV12-3/TRBV12-4	TRBJ2-3	TRBD2	CASSYVLAAPDTQYF	TGTGCCAGCAGTTATGTACTAGCGGCCCCAGATACGCAGTATTTT
NA	TRBV12-5	TRBJ2-6	TRBD2	CASGFSGLASKRGANVLTF	TGTGCTAGTGGTTTTTCGGGACTAGCGAGCAAGCGTGGGGCCAACGTCCTGACTTTC
few	TRBV27	TRBJ1-1	NA	CASSLSGRNAFF	TGTGCCAGCAGTTTATCAGGGCGGAATGCTTTCTTT
NA	TRBV7-2	TRBJ2-1	NA	CASSELGSGFPYNEQFF	TGTGCCAGCAGCGAACTCGGGAGCGGTTTCCCCTACAATGAGCAGTTCTTC
NA	TRBV20-1	TRBJ2-7	NA	CSARQDFSYEQYF	TGCAGTGCTAGACAGGACTTCTCCTACGAGCAGTACTTC
many	TRBV5-1	TRBJ2-1	NA	CASSLEAAYNEQFF	TGCGCCAGCAGCTTGGAGGCAGCCTACAATGAGCAGTTCTTC
NA	TRBV5-1	TRBJ2-3	NA	CASNPWGDNTDTQYF	TGCGCCAGCAACCCTTGGGGGGACAACACAGATACGCAGTATTTT
many	TRBV7-2	TRBJ1-2	NA	CASSYWGGYTF	TGTGCCAGCAGCTACTGGGGTGGCTACACCTTC
NA	TRBV6-8	TRBJ1-1	NA	CASSYEERTEAFF	TGTGCCAGCAGTTATGAGGAACGCACTGAAGCTTTCTTT
NA	TRBV7-9	TRBJ1-1	NA	CASSLGRTQNTEAFF	TGTGCCAGCAGCTTGGGCAGGACACAGAACACTGAAGCTTTCTTT
many	TRBV7-4	TRBJ2-5	NA	CASSLAYGLQETQYF	TGTGCCAGCAGCTTAGCGTACGGGCTCCAAGAGACCCAGTACTTC
many	TRBV7-8	TRBJ2-3	TRBD1	CASSSEYGQGYTQYF	TGTGCCAGCAGCTCCGAGTACGGACAGGGGTATACGCAGTATTTT
NA	TRBV28	TRBJ1-3	NA	CASSLYKPTGNTIYF	TGTGCCAGCAGTTTATACAAGCCAACTGGAAACACCATATATTTT
many	TRBV7-2	TRBJ1-1	NA	CASSLLAGSSRNTEAFF	TGTGCCAGCAGCTTACTGGCAGGGTCTAGTCGGAACACTGAAGCTTTCTTT
many	TRBV7-6	TRBJ2-1	TRBD2	CASSPLAGGRSWVYNEQFF	TGTGCCAGCAGCCCACTAGCGGGGGGGCGTTCTTGGGTTTACAATGAGCAGTTCTTC
NA	TRBV20-1	TRBJ1-1	NA	CSATHEGGSTEAFF	TGCAGTGCTACCCACGAGGGGGGATCAACTGAAGCTTTCTTT